The entry below gives a single T cell receptor (beta chain) sequence along with its context. Its antigen is still unknown. The data were obtained in a study of T cells in Graves' hyperthyroidism and ophthalmopathy. The source material, RNA transcripts, was used to amplify TCR beta CDR3 regions. The study used the HTBI primer set for a first-round RT-PCR of the TCR CDR3. Each CDR3 protein is one row after TCRdb ran MiXCR on the multiplex PCR reads. There are 450,000 to 500,000 distinct CDR3 sequences in the sample; around a fifth occur only once, and about half lies in the top ten. Orbital computed tomography, thyroid ultrasound, serum thyroxine and TRAb, and clinical symptoms together informed the diagnoses. Study findings and constraints: Among thyroid clonotypes expanded above 0.001, most also appeared in blood. Researchers report that a 13 V-J model separated ophthalmopathy from stable hyperthyroidism. Ophthalmopathy onset followed model prediction by a median around 6.6 months.

Germline V gene lookup returns CDR1 LGHNA and CDR2 YNFKEQ. CDR3 size: 15 residues. V dropped 0 bases and J dropped 12 bases, with 18 bases sitting between them. The chain links TRBV4-2 to TRBJ2-1, with no clear D. The material sequenced was blood. This clonotype originated in a woman between 70 and 85 years old with Graves' ophthalmopathy. CDR3 in amino acids: CASSQEASPALGQFF. For the CDR3, the DNA is TGTGCCAGCAGCCAAGAGGCTAGTCCGGCCTTAGGGCAGTTCTTC.